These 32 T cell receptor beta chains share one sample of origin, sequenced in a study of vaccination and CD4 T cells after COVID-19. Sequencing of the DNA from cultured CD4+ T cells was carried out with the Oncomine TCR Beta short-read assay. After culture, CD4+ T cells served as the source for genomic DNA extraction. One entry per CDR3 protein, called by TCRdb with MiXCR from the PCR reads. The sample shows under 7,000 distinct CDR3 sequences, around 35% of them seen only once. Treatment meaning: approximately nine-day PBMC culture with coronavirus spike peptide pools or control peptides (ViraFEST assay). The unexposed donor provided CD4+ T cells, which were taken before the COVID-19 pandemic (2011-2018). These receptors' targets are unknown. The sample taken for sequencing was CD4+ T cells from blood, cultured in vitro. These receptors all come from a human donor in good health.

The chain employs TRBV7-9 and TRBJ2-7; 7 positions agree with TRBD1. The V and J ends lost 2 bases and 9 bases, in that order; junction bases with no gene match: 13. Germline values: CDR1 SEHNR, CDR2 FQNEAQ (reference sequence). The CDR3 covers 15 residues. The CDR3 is CASSLRRGPHEGQYF. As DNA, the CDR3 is TGTGCCAGCAGCTTAAGAAGGGGGCCCCATGAGGGGCAGTACTTC.

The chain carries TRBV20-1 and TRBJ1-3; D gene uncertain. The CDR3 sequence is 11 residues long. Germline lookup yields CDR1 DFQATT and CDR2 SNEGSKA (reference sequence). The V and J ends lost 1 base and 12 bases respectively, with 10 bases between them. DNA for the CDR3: TGCAGTGCTAGAGTAACACCTCACATATATTTT. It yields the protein CSARVTPHIYF.

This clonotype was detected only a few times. In DNA, the CDR3 is TGTGCCAGCAGTTCGGTAAACTCACCCCTCCACTTT. Translation: CASSSVNSPLHF. V usage is TRBV28 and J usage is TRBJ1-6, with D unresolved. This CDR3 contains 12 residues. From germline, CDR1 is MDHEN and CDR2 SYDVKM. Trimming cost V 4 bases and J 10 bases, with 8 bases left between them.

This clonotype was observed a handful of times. The CDR3 DNA reads as TGTGCCAGTTCTTCCGGGACCAACTATGGCTACACCTTC. Its translation: CASSSGTNYGYTF. The V and J genes are TRBV28 and TRBJ1-2; D might be TRBD1 (5 bases). The germline V and J ends were trimmed by 9 bases and 2 bases, with 13 bases remaining between them. The CDR3 contains 13 residues. Germline V gene lookup returns CDR1 MDHEN and CDR2 SYDVKM.

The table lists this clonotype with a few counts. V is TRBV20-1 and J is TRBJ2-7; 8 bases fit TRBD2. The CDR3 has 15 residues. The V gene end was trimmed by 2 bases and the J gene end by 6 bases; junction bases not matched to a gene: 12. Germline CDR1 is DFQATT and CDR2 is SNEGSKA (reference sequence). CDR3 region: CSARYSGSRASEQYF. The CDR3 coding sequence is TGCAGTGCTAGATACAGCGGGAGCAGGGCGTCCGAGCAGTACTTC.

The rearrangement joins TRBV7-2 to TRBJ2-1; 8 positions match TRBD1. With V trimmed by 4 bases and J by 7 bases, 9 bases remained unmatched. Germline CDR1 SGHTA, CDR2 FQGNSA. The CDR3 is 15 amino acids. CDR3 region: CASSYQDRVGNEQFF. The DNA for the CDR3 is TGTGCCAGCAGCTATCAGGACAGGGTGGGAAATGAGCAGTTCTTC.

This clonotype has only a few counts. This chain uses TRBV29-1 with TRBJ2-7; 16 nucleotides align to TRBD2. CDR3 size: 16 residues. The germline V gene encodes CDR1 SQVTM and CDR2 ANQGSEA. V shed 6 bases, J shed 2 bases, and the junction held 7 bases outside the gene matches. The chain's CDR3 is CSVAGTSGRAPYEQYF. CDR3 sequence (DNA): TGCAGCGTAGCGGGGACTAGCGGGAGGGCCCCCTACGAGCAGTACTTC.

CDR3 nucleotides: TGTGCCAGCAGTTTATTAGCAGGGGGCCACTATGGCTACACCTTC. This gives the protein CASSLLAGGHYGYTF. This chain connects TRBV28 to TRBJ1-2; 8 bases are a match to TRBD1. The germline V gene has CDR1 MDHEN and CDR2 SYDVKM. The CDR3 sequence is 15 residues long. The trim removed 1 base at V and 3 bases at J, leaving 4 bases unmatched.

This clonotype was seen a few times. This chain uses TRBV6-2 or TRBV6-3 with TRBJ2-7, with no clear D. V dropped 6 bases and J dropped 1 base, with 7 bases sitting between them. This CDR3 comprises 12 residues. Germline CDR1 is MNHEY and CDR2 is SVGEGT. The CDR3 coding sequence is TGTGCCAGCAGCCCTTCGTCCTACGAGCAGTACTTC. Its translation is CASSPSSYEQYF.

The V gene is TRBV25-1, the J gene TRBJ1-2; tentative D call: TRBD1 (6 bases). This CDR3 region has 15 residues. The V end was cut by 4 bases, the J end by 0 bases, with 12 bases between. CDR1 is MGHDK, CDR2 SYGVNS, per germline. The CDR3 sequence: CASSVGGTTNYGYTF. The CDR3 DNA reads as TGTGCCAGCAGTGTAGGGGGGACTACTAACTATGGCTACACCTTC.

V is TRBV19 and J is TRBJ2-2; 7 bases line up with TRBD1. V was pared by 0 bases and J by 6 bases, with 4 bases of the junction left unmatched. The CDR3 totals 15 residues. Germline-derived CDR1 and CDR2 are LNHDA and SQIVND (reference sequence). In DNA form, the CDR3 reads TGTGCCAGTAGTATAGAACGACAGGGTTCCGGGGAGCTGTTTTTT. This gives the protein CASSIERQGSGELFF.

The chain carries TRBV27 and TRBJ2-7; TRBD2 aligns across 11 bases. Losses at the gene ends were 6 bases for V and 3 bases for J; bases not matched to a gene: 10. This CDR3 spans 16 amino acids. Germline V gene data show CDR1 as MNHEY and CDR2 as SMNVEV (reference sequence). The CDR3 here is CASSPAGLAENYEQYF. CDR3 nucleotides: TGTGCCAGCAGCCCCGCGGGACTAGCGGAGAACTACGAGCAGTACTTC.

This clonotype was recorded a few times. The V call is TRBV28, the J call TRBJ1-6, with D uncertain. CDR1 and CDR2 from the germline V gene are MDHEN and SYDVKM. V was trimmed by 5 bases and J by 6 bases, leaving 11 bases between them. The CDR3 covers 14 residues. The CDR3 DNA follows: TGTGCCAGCAGTCCGGATTCCAGTAATTCACCCCTCCACTTT. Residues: CASSPDSSNSPLHF.

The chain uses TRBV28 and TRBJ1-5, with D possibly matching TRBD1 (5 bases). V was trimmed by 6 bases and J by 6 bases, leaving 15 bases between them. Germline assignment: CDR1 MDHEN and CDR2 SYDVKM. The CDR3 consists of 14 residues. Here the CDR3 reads CASSPWDGGQPQHF. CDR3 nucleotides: TGTGCCAGCAGCCCATGGGACGGGGGTCAGCCCCAGCATTTT. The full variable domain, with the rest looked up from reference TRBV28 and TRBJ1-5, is DVKVTQSSRYLVKRTGEKVFLECVQDMDHENMFWYRQDPGLGLRLIYFSYDVKMKEKGDIPEGYSVSREKKERFSLILESASTNQTSMYLCASSPWDGGQPQHFGDGTRLSIL.

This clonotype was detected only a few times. CDR3 region: CATGGGTGSDYGYTF. In DNA form, the CDR3 reads TGTGCCACCGGAGGTGGGACAGGGTCAGACTATGGCTACACCTTC. V and J are TRBV24-1 and TRBJ1-2; TRBD1 matches at 9 bases. V shed 9 bases and J 3 bases; nucleotides not matched to a gene: 10. The CDR3 has 15 residues. Germline-derived CDR1 and CDR2 are KGHDR and SFDVKD.

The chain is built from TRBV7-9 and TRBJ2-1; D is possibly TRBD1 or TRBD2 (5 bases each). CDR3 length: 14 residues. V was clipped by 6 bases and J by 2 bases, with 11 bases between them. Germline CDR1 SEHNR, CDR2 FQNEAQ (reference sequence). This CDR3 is CASSKRDPYNEQFF. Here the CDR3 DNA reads TGTGCCAGCAGTAAGAGGGACCCCTACAATGAGCAGTTCTTC.

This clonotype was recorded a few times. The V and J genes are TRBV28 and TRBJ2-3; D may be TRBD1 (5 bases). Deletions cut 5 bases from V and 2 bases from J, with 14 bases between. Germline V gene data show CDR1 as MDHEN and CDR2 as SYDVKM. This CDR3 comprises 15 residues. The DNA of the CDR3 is TGTGCCAGCAGTGCCCTGGCAGGGTCCACAGATACGCAGTATTTT. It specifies CASSALAGSTDTQYF.

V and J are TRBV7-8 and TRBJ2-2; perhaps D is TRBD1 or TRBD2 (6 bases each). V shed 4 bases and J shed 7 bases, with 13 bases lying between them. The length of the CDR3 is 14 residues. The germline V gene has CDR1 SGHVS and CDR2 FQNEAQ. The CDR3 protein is CASSWGAGYGELFF. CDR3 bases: TGTGCCAGCAGCTGGGGGGCAGGGTACGGGGAGCTGTTTTTT.

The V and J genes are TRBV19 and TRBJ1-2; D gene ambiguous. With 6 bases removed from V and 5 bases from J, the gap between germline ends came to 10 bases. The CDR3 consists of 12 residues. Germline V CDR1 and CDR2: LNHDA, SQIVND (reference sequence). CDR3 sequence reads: CASRVHLYGYTF. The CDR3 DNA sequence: TGTGCCAGTAGGGTGCATTTGTATGGCTACACCTTC. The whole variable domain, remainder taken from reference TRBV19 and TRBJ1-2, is DGGITQSPKYLFRKEGQNVTLSCEQNLNHDAMYWYRQDPGQGLRLIYYSQIVNDFQKGDIAEGYSVSREKKESFPLTVTSAQKNPTAFYLCASRVHLYGYTFGSGTRLTVV.

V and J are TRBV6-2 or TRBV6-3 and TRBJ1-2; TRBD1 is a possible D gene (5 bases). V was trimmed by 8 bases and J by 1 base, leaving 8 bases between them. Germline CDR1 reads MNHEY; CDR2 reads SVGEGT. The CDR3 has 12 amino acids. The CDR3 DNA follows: TGTGCCAGCCGGGGCTTTAACTATGGCTACACCTTC. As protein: CASRGFNYGYTF.

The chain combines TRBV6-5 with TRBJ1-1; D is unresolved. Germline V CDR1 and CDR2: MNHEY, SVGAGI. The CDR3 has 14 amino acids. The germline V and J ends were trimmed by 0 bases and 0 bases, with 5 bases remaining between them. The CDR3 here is CASSYSGLNTEAFF. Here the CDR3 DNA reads TGTGCCAGCAGTTACTCAGGCCTGAACACTGAAGCTTTCTTT.

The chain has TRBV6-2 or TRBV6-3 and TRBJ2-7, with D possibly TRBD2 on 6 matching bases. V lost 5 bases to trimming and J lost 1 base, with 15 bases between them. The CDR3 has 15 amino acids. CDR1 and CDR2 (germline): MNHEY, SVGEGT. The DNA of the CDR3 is TGTGCCAGCAGTCCTGGACTAACTCTATCCTACGAGCAGTACTTC. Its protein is CASSPGLTLSYEQYF.

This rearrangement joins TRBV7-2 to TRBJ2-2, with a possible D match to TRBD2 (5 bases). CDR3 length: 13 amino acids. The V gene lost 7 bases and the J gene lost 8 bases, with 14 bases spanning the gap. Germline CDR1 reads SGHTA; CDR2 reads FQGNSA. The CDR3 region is CASNLDSVGELFF. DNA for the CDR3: TGTGCCAGCAACCTGGACTCCGTAGGGGAGCTGTTTTTT.

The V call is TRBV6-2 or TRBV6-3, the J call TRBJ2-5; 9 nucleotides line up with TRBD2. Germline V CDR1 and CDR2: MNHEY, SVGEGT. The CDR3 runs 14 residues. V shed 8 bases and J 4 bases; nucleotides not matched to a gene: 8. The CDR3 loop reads CASGRSGSLETQYF. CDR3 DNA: TGTGCCAGCGGTCGTAGCGGGAGCTTAGAGACCCAGTACTTC.

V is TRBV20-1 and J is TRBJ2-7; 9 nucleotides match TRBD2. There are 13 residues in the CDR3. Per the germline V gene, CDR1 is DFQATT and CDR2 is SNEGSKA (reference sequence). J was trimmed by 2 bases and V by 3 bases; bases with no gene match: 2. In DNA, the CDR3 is TGCAGTGCTAGGACTAGCGGTGCCTACGAGCAGTACTTC. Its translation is CSARTSGAYEQYF.

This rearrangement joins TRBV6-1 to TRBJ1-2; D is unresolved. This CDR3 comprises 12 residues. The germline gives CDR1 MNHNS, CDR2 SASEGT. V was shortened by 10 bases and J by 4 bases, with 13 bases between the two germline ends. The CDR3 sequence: CATPDRPYGYTF. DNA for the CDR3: TGTGCCACCCCGGACCGGCCCTATGGCTACACCTTC.

CDR3 protein: CASSDSGTFGDTQYF. The CDR3 bases are TGTGCCAGCAGTGACTCCGGGACATTCGGCGATACGCAGTATTTT. The chain has TRBV6-4 and TRBJ2-3; tentative D call: TRBD1 (6 bases). CDR1 MRHNA and CDR2 SNTAGT come from the germline V gene. Trimming took 0 bases from V and 6 from J, leaving 13 bases between them. CDR3 length: 15 residues.

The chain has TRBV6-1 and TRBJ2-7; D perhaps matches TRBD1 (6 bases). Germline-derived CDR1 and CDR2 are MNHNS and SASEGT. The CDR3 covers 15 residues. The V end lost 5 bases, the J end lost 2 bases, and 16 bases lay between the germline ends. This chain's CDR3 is CASSRQVAGTYEQYF. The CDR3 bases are TGTGCCAGCAGTCGACAGGTGGCGGGTACCTACGAGCAGTACTTC.

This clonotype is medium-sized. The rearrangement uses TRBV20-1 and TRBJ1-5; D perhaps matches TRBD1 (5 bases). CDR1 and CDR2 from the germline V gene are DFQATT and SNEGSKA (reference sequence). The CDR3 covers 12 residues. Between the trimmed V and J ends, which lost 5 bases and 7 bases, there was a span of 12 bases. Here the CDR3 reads CSAGGWGQPQHF. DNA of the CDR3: TGCAGTGCTGGGGGTTGGGGGCAGCCCCAGCATTTT.

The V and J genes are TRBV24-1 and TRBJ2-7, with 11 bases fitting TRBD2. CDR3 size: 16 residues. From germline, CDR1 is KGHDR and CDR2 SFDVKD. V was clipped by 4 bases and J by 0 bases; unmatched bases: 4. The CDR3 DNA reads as TGTGCCACCAGTGAATCCGGACTAGCGGGCTCCTACGAGCAGTACTTC. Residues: CATSESGLAGSYEQYF.

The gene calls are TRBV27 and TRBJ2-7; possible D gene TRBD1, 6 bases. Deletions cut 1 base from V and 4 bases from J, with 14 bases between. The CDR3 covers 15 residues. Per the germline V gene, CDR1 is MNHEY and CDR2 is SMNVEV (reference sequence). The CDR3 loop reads CASSLLGVRGYEQYF. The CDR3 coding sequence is TGTGCCAGCAGTTTATTAGGTGTCAGGGGATACGAGCAGTACTTC.

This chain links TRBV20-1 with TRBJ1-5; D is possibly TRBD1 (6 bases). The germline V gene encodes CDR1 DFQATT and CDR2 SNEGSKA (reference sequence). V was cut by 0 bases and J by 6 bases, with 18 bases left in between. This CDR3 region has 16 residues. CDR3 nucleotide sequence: TGCAGTGCTAGAGATCGAAGTGGGGGGCCCGCTCAGCCCCAGCATTTT. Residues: CSARDRSGGPAQPQHF.